The sequence of this T cell receptor (beta chain) was determined in a study of cytomegalovirus exposure and HLA in healthy donors. Study findings and constraints: Presence/absence analyses took donor sequencing depth as roughly uniform. Researchers reportedly found TCR beta sequences accurately predicted most subjects' HLA-A and HLA-B alleles. A later analysis by the authors found several of the most significant clusters apparently linked to common viral pathogens. The classifier was said to identify cytomegalovirus status with high specificity and sensitivity.

Vbeta (60) and Jbeta (13) primers were used in the PCR. Profiling relied on immunoSEQ multiplex PCR, and the TCRdb table lists in-frame clones only, not all of them. The sample holds about 160,000 clones, roughly 85% seen once. Turning to this clone: Its antigen is undetermined.

This CDR3 has 15 residues. V lost 0 bases and J lost 3, with 9 bases in between. Germline loops: CDR1 MNHEY, CDR2 SVGAGI. Input material: PBMCs. The origin of this receptor is a male donor in good health and CMV-seronegative. The rearrangement uses TRBV6-5 and TRBJ1-3, with unresolved D. CDR3 sequence (DNA): TGTGCCAGCAGTTACTCGAAGGCAGGTGGAAACACCATATATTTT. Protein product: CASSYSKAGGNTIYF.